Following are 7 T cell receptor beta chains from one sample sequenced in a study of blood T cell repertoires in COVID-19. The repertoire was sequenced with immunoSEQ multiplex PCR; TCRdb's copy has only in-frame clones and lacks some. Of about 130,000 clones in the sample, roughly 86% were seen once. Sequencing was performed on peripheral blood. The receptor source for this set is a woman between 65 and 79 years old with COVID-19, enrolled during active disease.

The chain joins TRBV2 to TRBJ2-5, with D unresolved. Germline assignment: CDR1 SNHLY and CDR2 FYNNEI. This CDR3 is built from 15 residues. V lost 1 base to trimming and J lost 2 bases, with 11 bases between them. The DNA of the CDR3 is TGTGCCAGCAGTGAAGGCGGCGGCCCTCAAGAGACCCAGTACTTC. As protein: CASSEGGGPQETQYF. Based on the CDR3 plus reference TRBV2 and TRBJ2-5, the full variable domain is EPEVTQTPSHQVTQMGQEVILRCVPISNHLYFYWYRQILGQKVEFLVSFYNNEISEKSEIFDDQFSVERPDGSNFTLKIRSTKLEDSAMYFCASSEGGGPQETQYFGPGTRLLVL.

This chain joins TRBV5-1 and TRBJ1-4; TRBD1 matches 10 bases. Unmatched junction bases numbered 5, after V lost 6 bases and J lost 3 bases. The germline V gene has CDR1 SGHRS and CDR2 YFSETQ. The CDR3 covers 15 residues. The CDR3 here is CASTLGTGANEKLFF. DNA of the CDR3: TGCGCCAGCACCCTAGGGACAGGGGCTAATGAAAAACTGTTTTTT.

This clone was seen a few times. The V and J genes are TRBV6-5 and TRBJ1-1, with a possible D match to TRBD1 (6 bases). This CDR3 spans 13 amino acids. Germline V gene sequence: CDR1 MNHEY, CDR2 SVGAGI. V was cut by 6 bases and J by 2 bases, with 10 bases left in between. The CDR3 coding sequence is TGTGCCAGCAGGAGGACAGTTAACACTGAAGCTTTCTTT. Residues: CASRRTVNTEAFF.

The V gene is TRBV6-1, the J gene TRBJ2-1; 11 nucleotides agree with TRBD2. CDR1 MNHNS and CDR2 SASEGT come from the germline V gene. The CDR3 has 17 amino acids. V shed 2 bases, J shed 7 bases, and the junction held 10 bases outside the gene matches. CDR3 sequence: CASSETLPGLAANEQFF. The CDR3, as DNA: TGTGCCAGCAGTGAAACGCTACCGGGACTAGCGGCAAATGAGCAGTTCTTC.

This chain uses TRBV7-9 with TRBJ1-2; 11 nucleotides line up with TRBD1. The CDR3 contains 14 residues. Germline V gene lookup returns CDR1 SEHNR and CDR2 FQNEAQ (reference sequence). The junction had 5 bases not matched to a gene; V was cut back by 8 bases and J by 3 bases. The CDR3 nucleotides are TGTGCCAGCCGCCGGGACAGGGGGGACTATGGCTACACCTTC. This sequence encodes CASRRDRGDYGYTF.

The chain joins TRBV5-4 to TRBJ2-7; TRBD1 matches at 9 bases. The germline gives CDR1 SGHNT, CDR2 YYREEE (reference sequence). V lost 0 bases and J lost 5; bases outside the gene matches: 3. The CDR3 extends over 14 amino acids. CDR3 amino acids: CASSLGGTGNEQYF. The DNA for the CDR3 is TGTGCCAGCAGCTTGGGGGGGACAGGGAACGAGCAGTACTTC.

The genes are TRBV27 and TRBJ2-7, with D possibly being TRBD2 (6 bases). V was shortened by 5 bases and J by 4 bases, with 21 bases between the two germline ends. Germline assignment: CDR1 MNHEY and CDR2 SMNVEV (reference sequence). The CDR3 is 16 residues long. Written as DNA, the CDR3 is TGTGCCAGCAGTGGGTCCGGGACTCTTACGCTATACGAGCAGTACTTC. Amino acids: CASSGSGTLTLYEQYF.